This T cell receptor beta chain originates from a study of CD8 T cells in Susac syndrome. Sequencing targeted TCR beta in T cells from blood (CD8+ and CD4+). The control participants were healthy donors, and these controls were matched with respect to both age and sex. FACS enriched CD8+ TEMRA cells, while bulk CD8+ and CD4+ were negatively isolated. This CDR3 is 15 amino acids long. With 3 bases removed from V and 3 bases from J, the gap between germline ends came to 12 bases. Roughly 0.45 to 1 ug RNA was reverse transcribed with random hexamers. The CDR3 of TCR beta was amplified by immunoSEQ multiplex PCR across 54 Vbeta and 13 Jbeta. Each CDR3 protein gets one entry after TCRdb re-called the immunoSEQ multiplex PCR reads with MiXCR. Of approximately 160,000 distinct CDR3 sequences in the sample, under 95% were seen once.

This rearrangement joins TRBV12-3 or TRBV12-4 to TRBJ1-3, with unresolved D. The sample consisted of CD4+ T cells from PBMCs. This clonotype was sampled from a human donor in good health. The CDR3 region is CASSFAGNLGNTIYF. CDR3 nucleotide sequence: TGTGCCAGCAGTTTTGCAGGAAACCTTGGAAACACCATATATTTT.